A selection of T cell receptor beta chains follows, all from one sample in a study of cytomegalovirus exposure and HLA in healthy donors. The method was immunoSEQ multiplex PCR; TCRdb's version includes in-frame clones alone and lacks a portion of them. The table includes 210,000 or so clones, over 75% detected once. The sequenced sample was PBMCs. The origin of the receptors is a boy between 10 and 17 years old in good health and CMV-seronegative. The CDR3 runs from the conserved cysteine through the conserved F or W. A D gene is named only where the DNA matches it firmly. Clone sizes are given selectively: once, few, many, or a class where the clone is expanded.

>-|TRBJ1-2|-|15|TRBV5-5
CASSYTGPSNYGYTF
TGTGCCAGCAGTTATACAGGGCCATCTAACTATGGCTACACCTTC
>-|TRBJ2-7|TRBD1|15|TRBV6-6
CASTPAGQGGYEQYF
TGTGCCAGCACGCCAGCCGGACAGGGGGGCTACGAGCAGTACTTC
>-|TRBJ1-3|-|16|TRBV5-8
CASSPWRADSGNTIYF
TGTGCCAGCAGCCCTTGGAGGGCGGACTCTGGAAACACCATATATTTT
>once|TRBJ1-1|-|12|TRBV28
CASSLGASEAFF
TGTGCCAGCAGTTTAGGGGCGTCTGAAGCTTTCTTT
>-|TRBJ2-1|TRBD2|16|TRBV14
CASSQVAGGKYNEQFF
TGTGCCAGCAGCCAAGTAGCGGGAGGAAAGTACAATGAGCAGTTCTTC
>few|TRBJ1-5|TRBD1|13|TRBV7-2
CASSVRQGQPQHF
TGTGCCAGCAGCGTGAGACAGGGACAGCCCCAGCATTTT
>-|TRBJ2-3|-|14|TRBV5-6
CASSWREGQDTQYF
TGTGCCAGCAGCTGGAGAGAAGGACAGGATACGCAGTATTTT
>-|TRBJ2-7|TRBD1|14|TRBV5-5
CASSWRTGLDEQYF
TGTGCCAGCAGCTGGAGGACAGGTCTCGACGAGCAGTACTTC
>-|TRBJ1-5|-|15|TRBV6-1
CASSGSLWSNQPQHF
TGTGCCAGCTCGGGGAGTTTGTGGAGCAATCAGCCCCAGCATTTT
>-|TRBJ1-5|-|13|TRBV6-1
CASSGRGYQPQHF
TGTGCCAGCAGTGGCAGGGGTTACCAGCCCCAGCATTTT